This paragraph reports one TCR beta chain. The germline V gene has CDR1 SGDLS and CDR2 YYNGEE. The CDR3 totals 17 residues. The V segment lost 3 bases and the J segment 3 bases; nucleotides outside the gene matches: 7. The data stem from a study of blood T cell repertoires in COVID-19. Clones were sequenced by immunoSEQ multiplex PCR, and TCRdb holds only the in-frame ones, with some missing. Seen here are approximately 67,000 clones, around 90% observed once, and the top ten hold around a fifth. The genes are TRBV9 and TRBJ2-3; 13 bases are shared with TRBD2. Sequencing was done on a sample of peripheral blood. The sequence was collected from a woman of 80 years or more with acute or convalescent COVID-19. The CDR3 DNA sequence: TGTGCCAGCAGCGCGATGGGACTAGCGGGGATGACAGATACGCAGTATTTT. It codes for CASSAMGLAGMTDTQYF.